This TCR beta chain emerged from a study of blood T cells in healthy people across ages (dated by TCRdb to 2014 to 2015). In the study overall: In model experiments, roughly one uniquely barcoded TCR beta cDNA molecule per two T cells was captured by template switching. The study measured age-related changes in TCR beta repertoire diversity using deep sequencing normalized with unique cDNA molecular identifiers. Two additional independent replicas of 1 million unique cDNA reads from the same blood draw were analyzed for two donors (one aged 18 to 30 and one aged 80 or older). To avoid experimental bias, donors of different ages were spread randomly across the sequencing lanes. Donors were grouped into four age groups: young (average roughly 17 years), middle-aged (approximately 41), aged (62) and long-lived (about 82). Here is what the overall study found, with its caveats: Total diversity estimates from one million sequenced T cells were considered lower bounds and underestimates. Since profiling was done on bulk unsorted PBMCs, naive and antigen-experienced compartments could not be conclusively compared. As age increased, observed TCR beta diversity per million T cells dropped in a roughly linear way, and a significant reduction was already evident by age 40. Compared with the aged group, the long-lived group had more naive CD4+ T cells, fewer expanded clones and increased TCR diversity, suggesting age selection. Because donor CMV infection status was unknown, age-related changes in expanded clonotypes were potentially confounded. The percentage of naive T cells measured by flow cytometry correlated strongly with observed TCR beta diversity.

Spanning cysteine to phenylalanine, the CDR3 consists of 14 amino acids. Only the CDR3 DNA stays, 42 bases, in frame from base 1. CDR1 and CDR2, looked up from the germline V gene, are SGHDN and FVKESK. At the junction V is shortened by 4 bases and J by 4 bases; bases outside the gene matches: 5. Donors were approximately 42 systemically healthy Caucasian individuals from Russia aged 6 to 90 years. Approximately 9.3 milliliters of peripheral blood were collected from each donor into EDTA-treated Vacutainer tubes. Ficoll-Paque density-gradient centrifugation was used to isolate PBMCs, with at least 6.5 million per sample. Total RNA, at least 5 micrograms per sample, was extracted from PBMCs with Trizol reagent. For every donor, flow cytometry on a PBMC aliquot measured the percentage of naive CD45RAhigh/CD27high T cells. The protocol used for the library was 5' RACE. The instrument was an Illumina HiSeq 2500. A second PCR of 7 to 11 cycles was run with a J-beta primer mix and a sample-barcoded 5' primer. A unique molecular identifier was introduced onto each TCR beta cDNA molecule by a template-switch 5' adaptor carrying 12 random nucleotides. At least 2.5 million CDR3-containing paired-end reads were obtained from each sample. First-strand cDNA was synthesized from all RNA with the Mint cDNA synthesis kit, primed by a TRBC-specific oligonucleotide. After uracil-DNA glycosylase treatment, a first 18-cycle PCR used universal primers M1SS and BC2_uni_R on all cDNA. Turning to the authors' computational methods: Each sample was normalized by randomly selecting 1 million high-quality reads, each carrying a distinct molecular identifier. Reads with shared molecular identifiers were discarded instead of being binned into consensus sequences. MiTCR, run with a Q25 quality threshold and the strictest error-elimination algorithm, handled CDR3 identification, clonotype clustering and error correction. A nonparametric unseen species model with Euler transformation was used to estimate lower-bound total TCR beta diversity. The raw public reads went through TCRdb reprocessing: fastp at Q25, MiXCR clone calling, in-frame beta chains kept. Rows merge per CDR3 protein into single entries with the most common DNA and genes. TCRdb's processing, not the authors', yielded these V and J calls. The sample data list some 1.4 million distinct CDR3 sequences, and 42% of these were observed just once. 7.9% of the sample lies in the top ten.

Concerning this clonotype itself: Its antigen is not yet known. Base quality data are lacking; no much larger clone is found one base away.

The sequenced material came from blood. The rearranged segments are TRBV14 and TRBJ2-3; TRBD1 agrees with 7 junctional bases. The sequence was obtained from a woman younger than 35 in good health. The nucleotide sequence reads TGTGCCAGCAGCCCTCGACAGGGTCCAGATACGCAGTATTTT. Its translation reads: CASSPRQGPDTQYF.